This TCR beta chain is from a study of blood T cell repertoires in COVID-19 (dated by TCRdb to about 2020). Background on the whole study: Samples covering the acute and convalescent phases of COVID-19 were provided by collaborators in the United States, Italy and Spain. Nearly every sample came with metadata listing a de-identified subject ID, COVID-19 status, age in years and sex. The repertoires were made available in a free public database intended to serve as a resource for research on the immune response to SARS-CoV-2. Subjects who had been exposed to COVID-19, were actively infected with it, or had recovered from it provided the deeply sampled blood TCRbeta repertoires that made up the dataset. The samples were drawn from two sources: the first 160 participants of the ongoing ImmuneRACE study, and fewer than 1,500 subjects contributed by 6 global collaborators. HLA class I and class II types, where available, came from metadata supplied by the sample provider rather than from assay-based typing. The material from the prospective study consisted of cDNA or gDNA derived from T cells, B-cell-depleted T cells, or PBMCs. Study-wide conclusions, independent of this receptor: The amount of clinical and demographic metadata varied by source and participant and was provided uncurated.

For CDR1 and CDR2, the germline V gene lists SGHDT and YYEEEE. The CDR3 spans 14 residues, from the cysteine through the phenylalanine. Only CDR3 DNA remains: 42 bases, in frame from the first base. Trimming at the junction amounts to 0 bases on V and 10 bases on J, and the germline ends lie 14 bases apart. The immunoSEQ Assay, a bias-controlled multiplex PCR, was used to amplify TCRbeta CDR3 regions from genomic DNA. Processing in the source paper ran as follows. Nucleated cell counts per sample were estimated from amplification of reference gene primers within the assay. Sequence reads were collapsed and filtered to measure the absolute abundance of every unique TCRbeta CDR3 rearrangement. For each sample, productive Simpson clonality was calculated as the square root of Simpson's diversity index over productive rearrangements. TCRdb retrieved this table from immuneACCESS and kept in-frame rearrangements only. Not all clones are present; in checked studies, unresolved V genes account for under half, and no reason is known for the remainder. V and J calls and clone size are as listed in that table; D and trimming were resolved from the DNA. The table for this sample lists approximately 170,000 clones; approximately 85% of them were counted only once. 6.9% of the sample lies in the top ten.

One collaborating source in Seattle enrolled patients during active infection and followed them longitudinally through the course of disease. Whole blood was collected in K2EDTA tubes by collaborating institutions according to the institutions' own protocols. For TCRbeta analysis, collaborators shipped samples in one of three forms: frozen whole blood, isolated PBMCs, or DNA extracted from either of those sample types. As for this clone: Its recognized antigen is unknown. There are no base qualities to consult, and no much larger clone falls within one base.

The sequenced sample consisted of peripheral blood. The TCR originated in a man older than 75 with COVID-19, enrolled during active disease. Here the chain combines TRBV5-6 and TRBJ1-3; possibly the D gene is TRBD1, per 6 matching bases. The CDR3 protein is CASSLGPGDRTIYF. The sequenced DNA is TGTGCCAGCAGCTTGGGGCCAGGGGATCGAACCATATATTTT. Joined to the reference TRBV5-6 and TRBJ1-3 proteins, this CDR3 gives the full variable domain: DAGVTQSPTHLIKTRGQQVTLRCSPKSGHDTVSWYQQALGQGPQFIFQYYEEEERQRGNFPDRFSGHQFPNYSSELNVNALLLGDSALYLCASSLGPGDRTIYFGEGSWLTVV.